Shown below are 22 T cell receptor beta chains from a single sample sequenced in a study of cytomegalovirus exposure and HLA in healthy donors. Both 60 Vbeta primers and 13 Jbeta primers went into the PCR. Produced via immunoSEQ multiplex PCR; TCRdb's table is partial and in-frame only. The sample includes about 120,000 clones, roughly 79% seen only once; the top ten take around 4%. Input material: PBMCs. The source is a woman aged 25 to 39 in good health and CMV-seronegative.

J is TRBJ2-1 and V is TRBV6-5, with TRBD2 identical over 9 bases. J was trimmed by 7 bases and V by 7 bases; bases with no gene match: 11. CDR1 and CDR2 (germline): MNHEY, SVGAGI. The CDR3 is 15 residues long. CDR3 coding DNA: TGTGCCAGCACTAACGGCGGGGGGGCAGTGAATGAGCAGTTCTTC. This codes for CASTNGGGAVNEQFF.

V and J are TRBV7-9 and TRBJ2-5; TRBD1 might be the D (5 bases). The J call may be faulty, since TRBJ2-7 better matches the DNA end. The CDR3 runs 14 residues. CDR1 and CDR2 from the germline V gene are SEHNR and FQNEAQ (reference sequence). CDR3 sequence (DNA): TGTGCCAGCAGCTTAGAGCAGGGCCGGGCCGAGCAGTACTTC. Its protein is CASSLEQGRAEQYF.

The chain carries TRBV5-1 and TRBJ2-1; TRBD2 agrees at 9 bases. V lost 4 bases to trimming and J lost 9 bases; unmatched junction nucleotides: 8. CDR1 and CDR2 (germline): SGHRS, YFSETQ. This CDR3 spans 14 amino acids. The CDR3 nucleotides read TGCGCCAGCAGCCCCCGGACTAGCGAGGTTGAGCAGTTCTTC. Amino acids: CASSPRTSEVEQFF.

This clone occurred a few times. The genes are TRBV7-2 and TRBJ2-5; tentative D call: TRBD1 (6 bases). The germline V and J ends were trimmed by 4 bases and 2 bases, with 14 bases remaining between them. The CDR3 is 15 amino acids. CDR1 and CDR2 (germline): SGHTA, FQGNSA. Here the CDR3 reads CASSSQLDRQETQYF. CDR3 DNA: TGTGCCAGCAGCTCGCAATTGGACAGACAAGAGACCCAGTACTTC.

This clone showed up just once. This sequence joins TRBV6-4 and TRBJ2-1; perhaps TRBD2 as D (6 bases). The length of the CDR3 is 13 residues. Trimming cost V 3 bases and J 12 bases, with 15 bases left between them. Germline V lookup: CDR1 MRHNA, CDR2 SNTAGT. The CDR3 coding sequence is TGTGCCAGCAGTGAACGGCAGGGAGGACGGCAGTTCTTC. It translates to CASSERQGGRQFF.

The rearrangement uses TRBV7-7 and TRBJ2-5; 7 bases agree with TRBD2. Germline V CDR1 and CDR2: SSHAT, FNYEAQ (reference sequence). V gave up 3 bases and J gave up 5 bases; unmatched junction bases: 6. This CDR3 is built from 14 residues. The CDR3 coding sequence is TGTGCCAGCAGCTTGAGAGGACTAGGGGAGACCCAGTACTTC. The encoded protein is CASSLRGLGETQYF.

The V and J genes are TRBV7-8 and TRBJ2-5; 14 bases map to TRBD2. The CDR3 has 18 amino acids. Germline V lookup: CDR1 SGHVS, CDR2 FQNEAQ. With 4 bases clipped from V and 2 bases from J, the junction kept 9 bases outside the gene matches. The CDR3 DNA reads TGTGCCAGCAGCTCCGGGACTAGCGGGAGCGTTAGTCAAGAGACCCAGTACTTC. It translates to CASSSGTSGSVSQETQYF.

The chain uses TRBV5-6 and TRBJ1-1; TRBD1 aligns across 8 bases. V shed 4 bases, J shed 1 base, and the junction held 6 bases outside the gene matches. Per germline, CDR1 SGHDT and CDR2 YYEEEE. The CDR3 sequence is 15 residues long. The DNA for the CDR3 is TGTGCCAGCAGCCCCGGACAGGGCTGGAACACTGAAGCTTTCTTT. It codes for CASSPGQGWNTEAFF.

This clone was observed a single time. V is TRBV4-1 and J is TRBJ2-3, with 8 bases fitting TRBD2. The CDR3 is 16 residues long. CDR1 and CDR2 from the germline V gene are MGHRA and YSYEKL. V shed 4 bases and J 4 bases; nucleotides not matched to a gene: 10. The CDR3 bases are TGCGCCAGCAGCCCCCGGGGGGGAGGGTTCGCAGATACGCAGTATTTT. This sequence encodes CASSPRGGGFADTQYF.

The rearrangement links TRBV4-3 to TRBJ2-7; 7 nucleotides line up with TRBD1. The CDR3 consists of 17 residues. Germline CDR1 LGHNA, CDR2 YSLEER. Trimming took 0 bases from V and 5 from J; bases not matched to a gene: 13. Written as DNA, the CDR3 is TGCGCCAGCAGCCAAGAGGTGGACAGGCCCCGTAGGAACGAGCAGTACTTC. It codes for CASSQEVDRPRRNEQYF.

The chain has TRBV27 and TRBJ2-5; TRBD2 matches 10 bases. The CDR3 has 16 residues. The ends lost 5 bases at V and 2 bases at J; junction bases unmatched: 8. CDR1 and CDR2 (germline): MNHEY, SMNVEV (reference sequence). The CDR3 reads CASSEGLALGQETQYF. Written as DNA, the CDR3 is TGTGCCAGCAGTGAGGGACTAGCGCTGGGGCAAGAGACCCAGTACTTC.

J is TRBJ1-5 and V is TRBV5-6; tentatively, D is TRBD1 (5 bases). Germline CDR1 and CDR2: SGHDT and YYEEEE. The CDR3 consists of 15 residues. Trimming left V 2 bases short and J 3 bases short, with 12 bases between. The CDR3 protein is CASSFGASLNQPQHF. The CDR3 DNA reads TGTGCCAGCAGCTTTGGGGCATCCCTCAATCAGCCCCAGCATTTT. The complete variable domain, with remaining parts taken from reference TRBV5-6 and TRBJ1-5, reads DAGVTQSPTHLIKTRGQQVTLRCSPKSGHDTVSWYQQALGQGPQFIFQYYEEEERQRGNFPDRFSGHQFPNYSSELNVNALLLGDSALYLCASSFGASLNQPQHFGDGTRLSIL.

V is TRBV19 and J is TRBJ1-1; unclear D gene. Germline lookup yields CDR1 LNHDA and CDR2 SQIVND (reference sequence). This CDR3 is built from 15 residues. Trimming removed 1 base at V and 3 bases at J, with 12 bases between. CDR3 sequence: CASSIGLARDTEAFF. DNA of the CDR3: TGTGCCAGTAGTATAGGTCTCGCGCGGGACACTGAAGCTTTCTTT.

The chain uses TRBV28 and TRBJ1-4; the D gene is possibly TRBD1 (6 bases). The CDR3 sequence is 12 residues long. Germline CDR1 is MDHEN and CDR2 is SYDVKM. V lost 10 bases and J 7 bases, leaving 13 bases between the germline ends. Here the CDR3 DNA reads TGTGCCACTTCAAGGACAGTTGAAAAACTGTTTTTT. This encodes CATSRTVEKLFF.

The CDR3 region has the DNA TGCGCCAGCAGCCAAGAGGCCAGGGGGCGGGGCTACACCTTC. Amino acids: CASSQEARGRGYTF. The chain joins TRBV4-1 to TRBJ1-2; 8 nucleotides line up with TRBD1. The length of the CDR3 is 14 residues. The V gene's germline CDR1 is MGHRA and CDR2 YSYEKL. V lost 0 bases and J lost 8; bases outside the gene matches: 5.

The chain employs TRBV9 and TRBJ2-7; TRBD1 matches at 8 bases. The germline CDR1 and CDR2 sequences are SGDLS and YYNGEE. Unmatched junction bases numbered 4, after V lost 0 bases and J lost 2 bases. This CDR3 is built from 15 residues. The CDR3 coding sequence is TGTGCCAGCAGCGTAGCTGCAGGGGGCCCCTACGAGCAGTACTTC. Translation gives CASSVAAGGPYEQYF.

The chain carries TRBV27 and TRBJ1-1; TRBD1 matches 9 bases. J was trimmed by 1 base and V by 7 bases; bases with no gene match: 4. This CDR3 is 14 amino acids long. Germline assignment: CDR1 MNHEY and CDR2 SMNVEV (reference sequence). The CDR3: CASKYRGRNTEAFF. The CDR3 DNA is TGTGCCAGCAAATACAGGGGGCGGAACACTGAAGCTTTCTTT.

This clone was picked up a small number of times. V and J are TRBV6-6 and TRBJ2-5, with D tentatively TRBD2 (6 bases). The CDR3 covers 16 residues. Per the germline V gene, CDR1 is MNHNY and CDR2 is SVGAGI (reference sequence). With 2 bases removed from V and 0 bases from J, the gap between germline ends came to 13 bases. The CDR3 protein is CASSYRAGRDQETQYF. CDR3 bases: TGTGCCAGCAGTTACAGGGCGGGAAGGGACCAAGAGACCCAGTACTTC.

This clone appeared a few times. The rearrangement joins TRBV29-1 to TRBJ2-2, with D perhaps TRBD2 (6 bases). The germline V and J ends were trimmed by 5 bases and 4 bases, with 11 bases remaining between them. Per the germline V gene, CDR1 is SQVTM and CDR2 is ANQGSEA. The CDR3 contains 13 residues. This CDR3 reads CSVTGEPTGELFF. DNA of the CDR3: TGCAGCGTTACGGGGGAGCCCACCGGGGAGCTGTTTTTT.

J is TRBJ1-5 and V is TRBV10-3; perhaps TRBD1 as D (6 bases). The germline V gene has CDR1 ENHRY and CDR2 SYGVKD. V dropped 6 bases and J dropped 0 bases, with 12 bases sitting between them. This CDR3 contains 15 residues. The CDR3 spells CAISSQGSSNQPQHF. The CDR3 bases are TGTGCCATCAGCTCCCAGGGGAGTAGCAATCAGCCCCAGCATTTT.

This chain links TRBV11-2 with TRBJ2-1, with D maybe TRBD2 (5 bases). Germline values: CDR1 SGHAT, CDR2 FQNNGV. The CDR3 is 15 residues long. Deletions cut 3 bases from V and 4 bases from J, with 13 bases between. Here the CDR3 DNA reads TGTGCCAGCAGCTTCCTGCGCGGGCCGTACAATGAGCAGTTCTTC. It encodes CASSFLRGPYNEQFF.

The genes are TRBV9 and TRBJ2-1; 9 bases match TRBD1. After removal of 0 bases from V and 7 bases from J, the junction contained 8 bases not matched to a gene. The CDR3 has 16 amino acids. Looked up from germline, CDR1 is SGDLS and CDR2 is YYNGEE. CDR3 region: CASSVGRTGARNEQFF. The CDR3 coding sequence is TGTGCCAGCAGCGTAGGGCGGACAGGGGCTAGGAATGAGCAGTTCTTC.